Each of the 8 T cell receptor beta chains below was sequenced from the same sample in a study of blood T cell repertoires in COVID-19. The assay was immunoSEQ multiplex PCR, and TCRdb's table has in-frame clones only and misses some. The repertoire holds nearly 95,000 clones, with around 87% as singletons. Material: peripheral blood. These receptors all stem from a human donor with acute or convalescent COVID-19. The donor label of this sample is uncertain.

The gene calls are TRBV5-6 and TRBJ2-3, with TRBD2 identical over 9 bases. Unmatched junction bases numbered 6, after V lost 2 bases and J lost 2 bases. Germline V lookup: CDR1 SGHDT, CDR2 YYEEEE. CDR3 size: 16 residues. For the CDR3, the DNA is TGTGCCAGCAGCTTCTCTAGCGGGGTCCCCACAGATACGCAGTATTTT. Translating gives CASSFSSGVPTDTQYF.

The V call is TRBV4-2, the J call TRBJ2-1; D unresolved. Trimming pared 4 bases from V and 0 bases from J, leaving 16 bases between. Looked up from germline, CDR1 is LGHNA and CDR2 is YNFKEQ. This CDR3 spans 17 amino acids. CDR3 residues: CASSLALLWSSYNEQFF. CDR3 bases: TGTGCCAGCAGCCTTGCTCTACTCTGGAGCTCCTACAATGAGCAGTTCTTC.

The chain joins TRBV4-2 to TRBJ1-2, with TRBD1 matching over 8 bases. Trimming cost V 0 bases and J 3 bases; bases outside gene matches: 9. This CDR3 spans 17 amino acids. Per the germline V gene, CDR1 is LGHNA and CDR2 is YNFKEQ. CDR3 sequence reads: CASSQDLSGGLDYGYTF. CDR3 in DNA: TGTGCCAGCAGCCAAGATTTATCAGGGGGCCTAGACTATGGCTACACCTTC.

This chain links TRBV27 with TRBJ2-7; 9 positions agree with TRBD1. Per germline, CDR1 MNHEY and CDR2 SMNVEV (reference sequence). The CDR3 has 16 amino acids. The trim removed 5 bases at V and 2 bases at J, leaving 10 bases unmatched. CDR3 in amino acids: CASSKPRGTGTYEQYF. The CDR3 region has the DNA TGTGCCAGCAGTAAGCCTCGGGGGACAGGGACCTACGAGCAGTACTTC.

This clone was found once. The genes are TRBV10-3 and TRBJ1-6; TRBD1 matches 8 bases. V trimming: 4 bases; J trimming: 0 bases; junction bases outside the gene matches: 5. In germline, CDR1 is ENHRY, CDR2 SYGVKD. CDR3 length equals 17 residues. Written as DNA, the CDR3 is TGTGCCATCAGTGCGGACAGGGCAAGCTCCTATAATTCACCCCTCCACTTT. Encoded protein: CAISADRASSYNSPLHF.

The V call is TRBV3-1 (or the pseudogene TRBV3-2), the J call TRBJ1-1; 8 nucleotides agree with TRBD1. V trimming: 9 bases; J trimming: 3 bases; junction bases outside the gene matches: 15. The CDR3 totals 16 residues. Looked up from germline, CDR1 is LGHDT and CDR2 is YNNKEL (reference sequence). CDR3 region: CASTDRGSKPHTEAFF. In DNA, the CDR3 is TGTGCCAGTACCGACAGGGGCTCTAAACCCCACACTGAAGCTTTCTTT.

The rearrangement joins TRBV7-9 to TRBJ1-1; no firm D call. Trimming left V 0 bases short and J 7 bases short, with 6 bases between. In germline, CDR1 is SEHNR, CDR2 FQNEAQ (reference sequence). The CDR3 is 12 residues long. CDR3 coding DNA: TGTGCCAGCAGCTTAGCGGCCCTTGAAGCTTTCTTT. This sequence encodes CASSLAALEAFF.

The rearrangement joins TRBV4-1 to TRBJ1-1; tentative D call: TRBD1 (5 bases). The germline V gene has CDR1 MGHRA and CDR2 YSYEKL. This CDR3 contains 15 residues. V was cut by 4 bases and J by 4 bases, with 16 bases left in between. The CDR3 spells CASSPYGGRGTEAFF. In DNA, the CDR3 is TGCGCCAGCAGCCCCTACGGGGGTCGAGGCACTGAAGCTTTCTTT.